This T cell receptor beta chain comes out of a study of T cell changes during pregnancy in multiple sclerosis. Generated by immunoSEQ multiplex PCR, the TCRdb table keeps only in-frame clones and is missing some. The sample lists around 57,000 clones, roughly 90% occurring once. Germline values: CDR1 SGHRS, CDR2 YFSETQ. V shed 4 bases and J 4 bases; nucleotides not matched to a gene: 3. This CDR3 comprises 15 residues. The receptor was isolated from a female donor with multiple sclerosis, enrolled in a pregnancy study. The chain couples TRBV5-1 to TRBJ2-1; 12 bases match TRBD2. This specimen was peripheral blood, taken in the second trimester of pregnancy. The CDR3 here is CASSRTSGVYNEQFF. As DNA, the CDR3 is TGCGCCAGCAGCCGGACTAGCGGGGTGTACAATGAGCAGTTCTTC.